This section outlines one T cell receptor beta chain sequence together with its context. The antigen is not known. All donors participated as healthy donors of bone marrow. This CDR3 has 14 residues. The germline V gene has CDR1 SGHRS and CDR2 YFSETQ. V shed 2 bases and J shed 2 bases, with 11 bases lying between them. The primer mix had 60 Vbeta and 13 Jbeta primers. Assay used: immunoSEQ multiplex PCR; TCRdb lists only in-frame clones, some missing. The profile shows some 150,000 clones, around 77% of them singletons. The entry originates in a study of cytomegalovirus exposure and HLA in healthy donors. Study-level results: Some TCR beta chains (roughly 160 of them) were listed as cytomegalovirus-associated. Most of the CMV-associated TCR beta chains (in a later analysis) appeared to be HLA-restricted.

The TCR sequence derives from a man aged 25-40 years in good health and CMV-seropositive. What was sequenced was PBMCs. This chain connects TRBV5-1 to TRBJ2-7; D might be TRBD2 (5 bases). The CDR3 nucleotides read TGCGCCAGCAGCTTAAGCGGCAGAACCTACGAGCAGTACTTC. It encodes CASSLSGRTYEQYF.